This T cell receptor beta chain was observed in a study of T cell changes during pregnancy in multiple sclerosis. Clones were read by immunoSEQ multiplex PCR, and TCRdb kept only the in-frame ones, dropping some. Of roughly 40,000 clones in the sample, around 91% are singletons; the top ten hold 0.78%. The CDR3 consists of 12 residues. Germline V gene lookup returns CDR1 ENHRY and CDR2 SYGVKD. Trimming stripped 10 bases from V and 4 bases from J, with 11 bases between. This clone was found a few times. The sample consisted of CD4+ T cells from peripheral blood mononuclear cells, taken before pregnancy. This receptor was obtained from a female donor with multiple sclerosis, enrolled in a pregnancy study. The chain is built from TRBV10-3 and TRBJ1-5, with a tentative D call TRBD1 (5 bases). CDR3 bases: TGTGCCACGGGCGGGGGGAATCAGCCCCAGCATTTT. Translating it yields CATGGGNQPQHF.